This T cell receptor beta chain was retrieved from a study of PD-1 blockade in classical Hodgkin lymphoma. The overall study: Nivolumab dosed at 3 mg/kg went to patients intravenously every 2 weeks. Broader study findings: A significant rise in TCR diversity by C4D1 was seen for CD4+ but not CD8+ cells. It was among complete responders that baseline diversity resembled that of newly diagnosed patients.

Worth noting for this clone: The antigen is unknown.

Clones were read by immunoSEQ multiplex PCR, and TCRdb kept only the in-frame ones, dropping some. Among some 100,000 clones listed, 80% to 95% were seen once. Every patient experienced relapse after autologous stem cell transplantation, and brentuximab vedotin exposure varied. Per the germline V gene, CDR1 is KGHSY and CDR2 is FQNENV. Trimming removed 2 bases from V and 3 bases from J, with 2 bases in between. The CDR3 spans 12 residues. The gene calls are TRBV16 and TRBJ1-3; D call uncertain. The starting material was peripheral blood mononuclear cells (PBMCs), obtained at baseline. The TCR was taken from a human donor with classical Hodgkin lymphoma. CDR3: CASSQGGNTIYF. In DNA form, the CDR3 reads TGTGCCAGCAGCCAAGGTGGAAACACCATATATTTT.